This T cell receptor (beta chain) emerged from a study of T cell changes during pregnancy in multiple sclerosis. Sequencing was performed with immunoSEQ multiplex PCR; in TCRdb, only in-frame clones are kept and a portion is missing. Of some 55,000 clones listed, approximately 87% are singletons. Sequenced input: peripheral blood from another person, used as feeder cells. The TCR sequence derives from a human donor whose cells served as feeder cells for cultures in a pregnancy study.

The CDR3 loop is CASSIAASSGANVLTF. The DNA for the CDR3 is TGTGCCAGTAGTATAGCGGCCAGCTCTGGGGCCAACGTCCTGACTTTC. The genes are TRBV19 and TRBJ2-6; D is uncertain. V was clipped by 1 base and J by 0 bases, with 7 bases between them. The CDR3 contains 16 residues. Germline CDR1 reads LNHDA; CDR2 reads SQIVND (reference sequence).